The next 20 T cell receptor beta chains were all read from a single sample in a study of CXCR3-negative and CXCR3-positive naive CD8 T cells. 5' RACE with UMI labels generated the TRB cDNA libraries. Reanalyzing the 5' RACE reads, TCRdb keeps one entry per CDR3 protein, without DNA. The sample holds around 90,000 distinct CDR3 sequences. Sequenced sample: naive CXCR3- CD8+ T cells from blood. Indicated subset: CD45RO-CCR7+CD27+CD95- naive CD8+ T cells lacking CXCR3 (TNR3-). These receptors all stem from a human donor in good health. Some clones in this sample may be carry-over from other donors' samples.

The rearrangement uses TRBV25-1 and TRBJ2-1. The CDR3 totals 12 residues. Germline CDR1 is MGHDK and CDR2 is SYGVNS. The chain's CDR3 is CASSEYGNEQFF.

The chain carries TRBV4-3 and TRBJ2-2. Germline-derived CDR1 and CDR2 are LGHNA and YSLEER. This CDR3 has 13 residues. The chain's CDR3 is CASSQDVAGELFF.

V usage is TRBV4-3 and J usage is TRBJ2-1; TCRdb's D call, TRBD1, is unchecked because there is no DNA. Germline lookup yields CDR1 LGHNA and CDR2 YSLEER. The CDR3 spans 14 residues. CDR3 sequence: CASSQERERNEQFF.

The chain has TRBV28 and TRBJ2-7; no DNA is available, so the TRBD1 call from TCRdb remains unchecked. The CDR3 covers 13 residues. Germline V gives CDR1 MDHEN, CDR2 SYDVKM. The CDR3 here is CASSFARGSEQYF. The full variable domain, completed using reference TRBV28 and TRBJ2-7, is DVKVTQSSRYLVKRTGEKVFLECVQDMDHENMFWYRQDPGLGLRLIYFSYDVKMKEKGDIPEGYSVSREKKERFSLILESASTNQTSMYLCASSFARGSEQYFGPGTRLTVT.

J is TRBJ2-5 and V is TRBV20-1; the D call of TRBD2 rests on TCRdb alone, since no DNA is present to check it. Germline-derived CDR1 and CDR2 are DFQATT and SNEGSKA (reference sequence). The CDR3 has 15 residues. This chain's CDR3 is CSARGPLAGQETQYF.

The chain recombines TRBV14 with TRBJ2-7. CDR1 and CDR2 (germline): SGHDN, FVKESK. This CDR3 spans 14 amino acids. CDR3 region: CDSSQEQGRYEQYF.

The chain is built from TRBV20-1 and TRBJ2-5; the TCRdb call, TRBD2, lacks DNA for checking. The germline gives CDR1 DFQATT, CDR2 SNEGSKA (reference sequence). The CDR3 covers 14 residues. CDR3 residues: CSARAIAGAETQYF.

The chain has TRBV13 and TRBJ1-2; TCRdb gives TRBD1 as the D gene, but with no DNA this cannot be confirmed. This CDR3 region has 16 residues. Germline assignment: CDR1 PRHDT and CDR2 FYEKMQ (reference sequence). This chain's CDR3 is CASSFYRDRGIYGYTF.

The CDR3 loop reads CSVEDASRATYEQYF. This chain links TRBV29-1 with TRBJ2-7; the TRBD1 assignment by TCRdb is unverifiable without DNA. The CDR3 is 15 amino acids. Per the germline V gene, CDR1 is SQVTM and CDR2 is ANQGSEA.

The chain links TRBV20-1 to TRBJ2-5; the D call from TCRdb, TRBD1, cannot be confirmed without DNA. This CDR3 comprises 14 residues. Germline V gene lookup returns CDR1 DFQATT and CDR2 SNEGSKA (reference sequence). The chain's CDR3 is CSARVLGQGETQYF.

V gene TRBV29-1 combines with J gene TRBJ2-7. Per the germline V gene, CDR1 is SQVTM and CDR2 is ANQGSEA. This CDR3 is built from 13 residues. This CDR3 is CSVESDFGHEQYF.

The chain is built from TRBV21-1 and TRBJ2-5; TCRdb outputs TRBD2, but without DNA this stays unchecked. TRBV21-1 is classified as a pseudogene. CDR3 size: 15 residues. CDR3 loop: CASSAPRTSGETQYF.

This chain joins TRBV6-2 or TRBV6-3 and TRBJ2-7; the TRBD1 assignment by TCRdb is unverifiable without DNA. CDR1 is MNHEY and CDR2 is SVGEGT in the germline V gene. The length of the CDR3 is 16 residues. The CDR3 sequence: CASSYSGTGPAYEQYF.

The rearrangement links TRBV2 to TRBJ2-3; the TCRdb call, TRBD2, lacks DNA for checking. Germline CDR1 and CDR2: SNHLY and FYNNEI. CDR3 length: 16 amino acids. The CDR3 sequence: CASSEGSGASTDTQYF.

V gene TRBV4-1 combines with J gene TRBJ2-7; lacking DNA, the TRBD2 call made by TCRdb goes unchecked. The CDR3 consists of 16 residues. The germline V gene encodes CDR1 MGHRA and CDR2 YSYEKL. CDR3 in amino acids: CASSQGPRGMDYEQYF.

The rearrangement uses TRBV6-8 and TRBJ1-1. Germline V lookup: CDR1 MNHGY, CDR2 SAAAGT. The length of the CDR3 is 15 residues. The chain's CDR3 is CASSLLAGDNTEAFF.

The chain joins TRBV2 to TRBJ2-7; TCRdb returns TRBD2, unconfirmable since there is no DNA. This CDR3 spans 13 amino acids. CDR1 and CDR2 (germline): SNHLY, FYNNEI. The chain's CDR3 is CATLMSGSYEQYF.

The V gene is TRBV28, the J gene TRBJ2-1. The V gene's germline CDR1 is MDHEN and CDR2 SYDVKM. The CDR3 is 11 amino acids. This CDR3 is CASSITSEQFF.

The chain is built from TRBV4-2 and TRBJ1-2; without DNA, the TCRdb call of TRBD1 cannot be checked. The CDR3 has 15 amino acids. Per the germline V gene, CDR1 is LGHNA and CDR2 is YNFKEQ. CDR3 loop: CASSQEDRVSYGYTF.

The V call is TRBV12-3 or TRBV12-4, the J call TRBJ1-5; TCRdb picks TRBD1, but there is no DNA to check that call. There are 15 residues in the CDR3. The CDR3 here is CASSRGTDREQPQHF.